The source of this TCR beta chain is a study of cytomegalovirus exposure and HLA in healthy donors. On this clone: Its specificity is not known.

The study's findings and limits: When a later analysis compared HLA-associated TCR beta chains with equally common others, the HLA-associated chains turned out to be more clonally expanded and to have lower generation probabilities. An ancestry cluster, one associated with Asian ancestry, reportedly showed fewer N-insertions than the approximately 650-donor mean in a later analysis. Accurate prediction of most subjects' HLA-A and HLA-B alleles from TCR beta sequences was reported.

Those who donated were healthy bone marrow donors. Germline V gene sequence: CDR1 MNHEY, CDR2 SVGAGI. The length of the CDR3 is 14 residues. Trimming removed 0 bases from V and 5 bases from J, with 10 bases in between. PCR amplification relied on 60 Vbeta primers (plus 13 Jbeta primers). Produced via immunoSEQ multiplex PCR; TCRdb's table is partial and in-frame only. In the table there are tens of thousands of clones, roughly four fifths of which are singletons. Sequenced material: PBMCs. J is TRBJ2-5 and V is TRBV6-5; D might be TRBD2 (6 bases). The source of this sequence is a woman aged 30 to 39 in good health and CMV-seropositive. The CDR3: CASSYSGGKETQYF. The CDR3 DNA follows: TGTGCCAGCAGTTACTCTGGCGGGAAGGAGACCCAGTACTTC.